This T cell receptor beta chain was profiled in a study of blood T cell repertoires in COVID-19 (dated by TCRdb to the early 2020s). Concerning the study at large: Samples from collaborators originated in the United States, Italy and Spain and spanned both the acute and convalescent phases of COVID-19. The prospective study material was composed of cDNA or gDNA derived from T cells, B-cell-depleted T cells, or PBMCs. The dataset comprised deeply sampled blood TCRbeta repertoires from subjects exposed to, actively infected with, or recovered from COVID-19. A freely available public database, intended as a resource for researchers studying the immune response to SARS-CoV-2, is where the repertoires were released. Samples were obtained from the ongoing ImmuneRACE study (first 160 participants) and from approximately 1,200 subjects provided by 6 global collaborators. The sample metadata nearly always contained a de-identified subject ID, COVID-19 status, age in years and sex. Where available, HLA class I and class II types were obtained from metadata supplied by the sample provider rather than from assay-based typing.

The paper's findings and limits, for the study overall: The amount of clinical and demographic metadata varied by source and participant and was provided uncurated.

Participants in the prospective study were enrolled through a virtual design, were aged 18 to 89 years, and lived in roughly 24 United States geographic areas. In the prospective study, cohorts were assigned on the basis of participant-reported clinical history obtained from a screening survey and a study questionnaire. Recovered participants in ImmuneRACE Cohort 3 were defined by two consecutive negative NP/OP PCR tests, clearance by a healthcare professional, or resolution of symptoms. Mobile phlebotomists in the prospective study collected whole blood, serum and a nasopharyngeal or oropharyngeal swab from every participant. Additional blood draws and questionnaires over an approximately 2-month period could optionally be provided by prospective study participants. Before DNA extraction, prospective study blood samples were shipped either frozen or at room temperature. The immunoSEQ Assay, a bias-controlled multiplex PCR, was used to amplify TCRbeta CDR3 regions from genomic DNA. On the authors' methods: Nucleated cell counts per sample were estimated from amplification of reference gene primers within the assay. To quantify the absolute abundance of each unique TCRbeta CDR3 rearrangement, sequence reads were collapsed and filtered. For each sample, productive Simpson clonality was calculated by taking the square root of Simpson's diversity index across productive rearrangements. Drawn from immuneACCESS, this table holds only the in-frame rearrangements with V and J called that TCRdb kept. Clones are partly lost; checked studies trace under half to an unresolved V gene and leave the rest unexplained. V, J and clone size derive from that table, while D and trimming were established from the DNA sequence. For this sample there are around 150,000 clones; 84% appear just once. Together, the top ten hold about 7.3% of the sample.

As regards this clone: No antigen is known for it. Base qualities are not provided; no much larger clone lies one nucleotide away.

V is reduced by 2 bases and J by 2 bases, leaving a spacing of 12 bases between them. The cysteine opens and the phenylalanine closes a CDR3 of 15 amino acids. Of the read, only the CDR3 DNA is kept; its 45 bases are in frame from base 1. Per the germline V gene, SGHRS is the CDR1 and YFSETQ is the CDR2. This receptor was identified in a man in his fifties who had recovered from COVID-19. The sample consisted of PBMCs or T cells enriched from blood (not recorded which). Recombination linked TRBV5-1 to TRBJ2-3; a tentative D call is TRBD2 (7 bases match). CDR3 loop: CASSFGGANTDTQYF. The DNA sequence is as follows: TGCGCCAGCAGCTTTGGGGGGGCTAACACAGATACGCAGTATTTT.